This record concerns one TCR beta chain sequence. Its antigen is still unknown. No per-base quality is available; no much larger clone lies one base away. Within the sample, other DNA sequences also encode this same CDR3. The donors were healthy, HIV-negative adults who had no recently reported acute infections or vaccinations. Every donor was a Caucasian adult living in Nashville, Tennessee, USA. Magnetic negative selection was used to enrich CD4+ T cells, after which naive cells were positively selected on CD45RA and the negative fraction became the memory subset. Blood was obtained by leukapheresis, after which PBMCs were separated by Ficoll-Histopaque density gradient centrifugation and cryopreserved in liquid nitrogen vapor phase. Analytical flow cytometry was used to check the purity and quantity of each magnetically sorted T cell population. From each sorted fraction, genomic DNA was isolated and quantified by UV absorbance on a Nanodrop 2000c.

TCR CDR3 regions were amplified from genomic DNA by multiplex PCR using the deep immunoSEQ assay. Extracted genomic DNA from each cell subset was spread evenly across all wells of several immunoSEQ 96-well plates, with each plate serving as a replicate. For sorted subsets, each replicate PCR was loaded with about 200 ng genomic DNA, equivalent to 30,000 to 35,000 T cell genomes. Purified libraries were quantified with a Qubit 3.0 fluorometer, sized on a Bioanalyzer 2100, and re-quantified with the KAPA Library Quantification kit. Every immunoSEQ 96-well plate was sequenced on a separate single-read 150-cycle Illumina NextSeq 550 flow cell. Per the original workflow: Because only junctional sequences without quality scores were contained in the immunoSEQ output, filtering matching that applied to full-length reads could not be performed. To assign V/J genes and CDR3, sequences were annotated using PyIR, a Python wrapper for IgBLAST v1.9, with IMGT germline references. Any read was removed if the V/J assignment was weak (E-value above 1e-6), the CDR3 was missing, or the read contained stop codons, out-of-frame junctions, or ambiguous translated residues. V3J clonotypes were defined by identical inferred V gene, J gene, and CDR3 amino acid sequence. Percentage overlap between repertoires was calculated by dividing the number of shared unique clonotypes by the size of the smaller repertoire. Three approaches were used to assess repertoire richness: RTK rarefaction, the Chao1 estimator, and Recon v2.1 estimates of unobserved clonotypes. Generation probabilities for all TCRbeta clonotypes obtained by the gDNA method from a handful of donors were computed using OLGA. TCRdb took over this immuneACCESS table, retaining in-frame rearrangements with V and J assigned. Such tables are incomplete; in checked studies, under half of the missing clones stem from an unresolved V gene, and the remainder is unexplained. V, J and clone size are those of that table, while D and trimming were read from the DNA. In all, the sample holds millions of clones, and roughly 93% of those were seen once. The ten most abundant clones make up about 0.39% of the sample.

The record originates from a study of shared clonotypes between healthy human individuals (dated by TCRdb to 2019 to 2021). Study-level background: The cohort included three men and a couple of women between 18 and 49 years of age. For each donor, CD4 naive and CD4 memory were each given three plates, CD8 naive was given two plates, and CD8 memory was given one plate. Different laboratories and diverse techniques were used to prepare libraries and sequence TCR repertoires, to increase sequencing depth and limit assay-specific biases. Per donor, leukapheresis produced somewhere between about 0.94 and 8.9 billion PBMCs. To estimate repertoire size and how much clonotypes are shared between individuals, the study performed deep sequencing of blood TCR repertoires from 4 to 6 healthy adults.

Paper-wide results and their limitations: Naive subsets generally had larger estimated clonotype richness than memory subsets did. Rarefaction of sorted-subset datasets indicated incomplete sequencing despite the large sequencing depth. Clonotypes shared by all four sorted-subset donors showed higher generation probabilities than non-shared clonotypes. Based on pairwise subsampling, the degree of clonotype sharing among donors was expected to be affected by sequencing depth. Across four donors, about 5% of naive CD4, approximately 3.6% of naive CD8, about 2.3% of memory CD4, and 0.4% of memory CD8 clonotypes were shared. Only blood was sampled, and tissue TCR repertoires likely differ from those in blood. Because the study included only a small number of donors, the genetic and exposure-history diversity represented was limited.

The CDR3 sequence holds 14 residues, the cysteine and phenylalanine included. Just CDR3 DNA is preserved here, 42 bases in frame from base 1. V loses 1 base of germline sequence and J loses 2 bases, and the interval between the two ends is 7 bases. Looking up the germline V gene (reference sequence) yields CDR1 LNHDA and CDR2 SQIVND. This clonotype was sampled from a man aged 18 to 29 in good health. Some clones in this sample may be carry-over from other donors' samples. The sequence links TRBV19 to TRBJ2-3; TRBD1 could be the D gene, as 5 bases match. The sample taken for sequencing was naive CD4+ T cells from PBMCs. The cell subset or site label, read with the paper, signifies: CD45RA+ positively selected. The CDR3 protein sequence reads: CASSIGGATDTQYF. The sequence in DNA is TGTGCCAGTAGTATAGGTGGGGCCACAGATACGCAGTATTTT.